Below are 26 T cell receptor beta chains sequenced from a single sample in a study of T-cell reconstitution after alpha-beta-depleted transplantation in children. The TCRbeta library incorporated unique molecular identifiers. TCRdb fed the PCR reads into MiXCR, producing one record per CDR3 protein. Of about 340,000 distinct CDR3 sequences listed, approximately 12% are singletons. Sequencing was performed on PBMCs, taken from the stem cell graft. The receptor source for this set is a human donor who donated a stem cell graft to a child with Fanconi anemia.

This clonotype has more than one count but fewer than ten. The V call is TRBV29-1, the J call TRBJ2-3; D possibly corresponds to TRBD2 (6 bases). V was clipped by 5 bases and J by 0 bases, with 9 bases between them. The V gene's germline CDR1 is SQVTM and CDR2 ANQGSEA. The length of the CDR3 is 13 residues. This CDR3 reads CSVLSGSTDTQYF. In DNA, the CDR3 is TGCAGCGTTCTTAGCGGAAGCACAGATACGCAGTATTTT.

The J gene is TRBJ2-1, the V gene TRBV20-1; 12 positions match TRBD2. The junction had 11 bases not matched to a gene; V was cut back by 6 bases and J by 8 bases. Germline CDR1 and CDR2: DFQATT and SNEGSKA (reference sequence). The CDR3 consists of 15 residues. CDR3 loop: CSATALAGGLDEQFF. As DNA, the CDR3 is TGCAGTGCAACCGCACTAGCGGGGGGCCTGGATGAGCAGTTCTTC.

This clonotype showed up just a few times. The CDR3 loop reads CASSLVLAGGYNEQFF. The CDR3 region has the DNA TGCGCCAGCAGCTTGGTGCTAGCGGGGGGGTACAATGAGCAGTTCTTC. The chain recombines TRBV5-1 with TRBJ2-1; 12 bases align to TRBD2. The germline CDR1 and CDR2 sequences are SGHRS and YFSETQ. The trim removed 0 bases at V and 4 bases at J, leaving 2 bases unmatched. This CDR3 comprises 16 residues.

The chain uses TRBV6-5 and TRBJ1-6; D not certain. There are 15 residues in the CDR3. V was cut by 0 bases and J by 11 bases, with 14 bases left in between. Per germline, CDR1 MNHEY and CDR2 SVGAGI. CDR3 amino acids: CASSYSRPGMAPLHF. In nucleotides, the CDR3 is TGTGCCAGCAGTTACTCGAGGCCGGGGATGGCACCCCTCCACTTT.

This clonotype was counted between two and nine times. CDR3 sequence: CASSPTGGYEQYV. The CDR3 DNA follows: TGTGCCAGCAGCCCGACAGGGGGCTACGAGCAGTACGTC. The rearrangement uses TRBV5-5 and TRBJ2-7, with 9 positions matching TRBD1. The CDR3 consists of 13 residues. Per the germline V gene, CDR1 is SGHKS and CDR2 is YYEKEE (reference sequence). With 4 bases clipped from V and 3 bases from J, the junction kept 2 bases outside the gene matches.

The J gene is TRBJ2-3, the V gene TRBV6-5, with D possibly matching TRBD1 (5 bases). The V gene lost 2 bases and the J gene lost 5 bases, with 11 bases spanning the gap. CDR1 is MNHEY and CDR2 is SVGAGI in the germline V gene. This CDR3 has 14 residues. The CDR3 reads CASSYIGAEDTQYF. CDR3 DNA: TGTGCCAGCAGTTACATAGGGGCCGAAGATACGCAGTATTTT.

This clonotype was seen repeatedly, ten times or more. The CDR3 spells CASSFLGGLETQYF. As DNA, the CDR3 is TGTGCCAGCAGCTTTTTGGGGGGGCTGGAGACCCAGTACTTC. The chain employs TRBV7-2 and TRBJ2-5; D is perhaps TRBD2 (7 bases). There are 14 residues in the CDR3. The germline gives CDR1 SGHTA, CDR2 FQGNSA. V lost 3 bases to trimming and J lost 5 bases, with 13 bases between them. The complete variable domain, with remaining parts taken from reference TRBV7-2 and TRBJ2-5, reads GAGVSQSPSNKVTEKGKDVELRCDPISGHTALYWYRQSLGQGLEFLIYFQGNSAPDKSGLPSDRFSAERTGGSVSTLTIQRTQQEDSAVYLCASSFLGGLETQYFGPGTRLLVL.

In this sample, this clonotype turned up a few times. The chain couples TRBV11-2 to TRBJ1-2; D is ambiguous. V lost 8 bases to trimming and J lost 8 bases, with 21 bases between them. This CDR3 is 14 amino acids long. Looked up from germline, CDR1 is SGHAT and CDR2 is FQNNGV. CDR3 in amino acids: CASGINSATRGYTF. DNA for the CDR3: TGTGCCAGCGGGATCAACTCAGCGACCCGGGGCTACACCTTC.

The J gene is TRBJ1-1, the V gene TRBV7-2; no reliable D call. Trimming took off 6 bases at V and 3 bases at J, with 14 bases between the two ends. From germline, CDR1 is SGHTA and CDR2 FQGNSA. CDR3 length: 14 residues. The CDR3 loop reads CASSSQGRDTEAFF. The CDR3 DNA reads TGTGCCAGCAGTTCCCAAGGGAGGGACACTGAAGCTTTCTTT.

Many counts were recorded for this clonotype. DNA of the CDR3: TGTGCCACCATCGTTGGACAGGGCCCCACCGGGGAGCTGTTTTTT. This sequence encodes CATIVGQGPTGELFF. The chain carries TRBV24-1 and TRBJ2-2, with 8 bases aligning to TRBD1. The CDR3 length is 15 residues. Germline values: CDR1 KGHDR, CDR2 SFDVKD. Germline trimming cut 8 bases from V and 4 bases from J; bases unmatched to any gene: 8.

In its sample, this clonotype was seen a few times. The chain joins TRBV20-1 to TRBJ2-3; the D gene is possibly TRBD1 (5 bases). The germline gives CDR1 DFQATT, CDR2 SNEGSKA (reference sequence). CDR3 length: 12 amino acids. The CDR3 DNA sequence: TGCAGGGCGGTAGGGGGCACAGATACGCAGTATTTT. This translates into CRAVGGTDTQYF.

The CDR3 sequence: CAISEDGYSYNEQFF. The CDR3 region has the DNA TGTGCCATCAGTGAGGACGGATACTCCTACAATGAGCAGTTCTTC. The V gene is TRBV10-3, the J gene TRBJ2-1; D is unclear. The length of the CDR3 is 15 residues. Trimming shortened V by 2 bases and J by 0 bases, and 8 bases separated the two germline ends. CDR1 is ENHRY and CDR2 is SYGVKD in the germline V gene.

This clonotype was detected ten times or more. This chain uses TRBV12-5 with TRBJ1-5; D not certain. The CDR3 sequence is 13 residues long. The V end was cut by 1 base, the J end by 6 bases, with 7 bases between. Per the germline V gene, CDR1 is LGHNT and CDR2 is FRNRAP. The DNA of the CDR3 is TGTGCTAGTGGTTTGGCCCCCAGTCAGCCCCAGCATTTT. As protein: CASGLAPSQPQHF.

This clonotype was detected only a few times. The chain joins TRBV5-5 to TRBJ1-3; D remains ambiguous. Germline lookup yields CDR1 SGHKS and CDR2 YYEKEE (reference sequence). Trimming removed 4 bases from V and 0 bases from J, with 11 bases in between. The CDR3 extends over 15 amino acids. The CDR3 region is CASSRTEHSGNTIYF. The CDR3 DNA sequence: TGTGCCAGCAGCCGTACAGAGCACTCTGGAAACACCATATATTTT.

This clonotype was picked up a small number of times. The chain combines TRBV29-1 with TRBJ1-1, with D tentatively TRBD1 (5 bases). The CDR3 consists of 12 residues. V was cut by 6 bases and J by 1 base, with 9 bases left in between. The germline V gene has CDR1 SQVTM and CDR2 ANQGSEA. The CDR3 loop is CSVTGGNTEAFF. The CDR3 nucleotides read TGCAGCGTAACCGGGGGGAACACTGAAGCTTTCTTT.

This clonotype has at least ten counts. The chain carries TRBV4-1 and TRBJ1-1; D is ambiguous. The CDR3 is made up of 11 amino acids. V dropped 4 bases and J dropped 8 bases, with 8 bases sitting between them. Germline V gene lookup returns CDR1 MGHRA and CDR2 YSYEKL. CDR3 protein: CASSRGGEAFF. Written as DNA, the CDR3 is TGCGCCAGCAGCCGCGGAGGGGAAGCTTTCTTT.

The chain uses TRBV5-1 and TRBJ2-7, with 7 positions matching TRBD2. Germline CDR1 reads SGHRS; CDR2 reads YFSETQ. The length of the CDR3 is 13 residues. Trimming took 4 bases from V and 4 from J; bases not matched to a gene: 5. As DNA, the CDR3 is TGCGCCAGCAGCCCCCGGGGAGGGTACGAGCAGTACGTC. As protein: CASSPRGGYEQYV.

This clonotype was seen only a few times. V and J are TRBV7-2 and TRBJ2-3, with 7 nucleotides matching TRBD1. The V gene end was trimmed by 5 bases and the J gene end by 5 bases; junction bases not matched to a gene: 10. Germline V gene sequence: CDR1 SGHTA, CDR2 FQGNSA. This CDR3 has 15 residues. The CDR3 reads CASSPIDRVGDTQYF. The CDR3 DNA reads as TGTGCCAGCAGCCCAATCGACAGGGTAGGAGATACGCAGTATTTT.

This clonotype showed up many times. The J gene is TRBJ2-2, the V gene TRBV5-6; D is unclear. The CDR3 is made up of 15 amino acids. Per the germline V gene, CDR1 is SGHDT and CDR2 is YYEEEE. The V gene lost 1 base and the J gene lost 3 bases, with 10 bases spanning the gap. In DNA, the CDR3 is TGTGCCAGCAGCTTGACCACGGCTTACACCGGGGAGCTGTTTTTT. This codes for CASSLTTAYTGELFF.

The table lists this clonotype with a few counts. V and J are TRBV5-1 and TRBJ2-3; TRBD1 agrees at 9 bases. This CDR3 is 14 amino acids long. The germline gives CDR1 SGHRS, CDR2 YFSETQ. Germline trimming cut 0 bases from V and 6 bases from J; bases unmatched to any gene: 2. The CDR3 loop reads CASSLVQGADTQYF. The CDR3 DNA follows: TGCGCCAGCAGCTTGGTACAGGGGGCGGATACGCAGTATTTT.

This clonotype has more than one count but fewer than ten. V is TRBV9 and J is TRBJ2-7, with 8 bases that match TRBD1. CDR1 is SGDLS and CDR2 is YYNGEE in the germline V gene. V shed 0 bases, J shed 3 bases, and the junction held 2 bases outside the gene matches. There are 14 residues in the CDR3. The CDR3 region is CASSVDGQGYEQYF. CDR3 nucleotides: TGTGCCAGCAGCGTAGACGGACAGGGCTACGAGCAGTACTTC.

The V and J genes are TRBV2 and TRBJ2-7; the D is unclear. Germline V gene sequence: CDR1 SNHLY, CDR2 FYNNEI. Trimming left V 4 bases short and J 1 base short, with 8 bases between. This CDR3 has 13 residues. The DNA of the CDR3 is TGTGCCAGCAGTGGTGTGGCGTCCTACGAGCAGTACGTC. This sequence encodes CASSGVASYEQYV.

The chain recombines TRBV11-2 with TRBJ2-2, with D maybe TRBD2 (5 bases). The CDR3 runs to 15 residues. V lost 4 bases and J 3 bases, leaving 12 bases between the germline ends. Germline loops: CDR1 SGHAT, CDR2 FQNNGV. The CDR3 loop is CASSSKAADTGELFF. CDR3 DNA sequence: TGTGCCAGCAGCTCAAAAGCGGCCGACACCGGGGAGCTGTTTTTT.

The chain carries TRBV10-1 and TRBJ2-1; D assignment may be TRBD1 or TRBD2 (5 bases each). CDR1 WNHNN and CDR2 SYGVQD come from the germline V gene (reference sequence). The V end lost 0 bases, the J end lost 6 bases, and 15 bases lay between the germline ends. This CDR3 region has 16 residues. CDR3 sequence: CASSESGTGRLNEQFF. CDR3 DNA sequence: TGCGCCAGCAGTGAGTCTGGGACGGGCCGCCTCAATGAGCAGTTCTTC.

The J gene is TRBJ2-3, the V gene TRBV7-9, with 12 bases fitting TRBD2. The CDR3 is 13 amino acids. Germline V CDR1 and CDR2: SEHNR, FQNEAQ (reference sequence). After removal of 3 bases from V and 10 bases from J, the junction contained 2 bases not matched to a gene. CDR3 DNA: TGTGCCAGCAGCTTCCTAGCGGGGGGGGCGCAGTATTTT. It is translated as CASSFLAGGAQYF.

The J gene is TRBJ2-5, the V gene TRBV7-2; TRBD2 aligns across 9 bases. Unmatched junction bases numbered 5, after V lost 4 bases and J lost 5 bases. The CDR3 runs to 14 residues. Germline CDR1 reads SGHTA; CDR2 reads FQGNSA. The CDR3, as DNA: TGTGCCAGCAGCTCAGGACTAGCGAGGGAGACCCAGTACTTC. This codes for CASSSGLARETQYF.